This TCR beta chain was sequenced during a study of T cell responses to AZD1222 COVID-19 vaccine (dated by TCRdb to about 2021). Looking at the study overall: AZD1222 recipients with second doses at about 4 weeks or about 12 weeks were pooled, because spike-specific TCR depth and breadth did not differ between schedules. A total of just over 230 trial participants underwent TCR sequencing, of whom about 210 had received two doses of AZD1222 and approximately 26 had received two doses of the MenACWY control vaccine. Trial participants were enrolled into age subgroups of 18-55, 56-69 and 70-plus years, which contained about 150, 28 and 57 TCR-sequenced participants, respectively.

V and J are truncated by 3 bases and 0 bases respectively, leaving an intervening sequence of 5 bases. CDR1 and CDR2 are drawn from the germline V gene: KGHSH, LQKENI. Counted from cysteine to phenylalanine, this CDR3 has 13 amino acids. The sequence is cut down to CDR3 DNA, 39 bases in frame from base 1. The CDR3 regions of human TCRbeta chains were subjected to immunosequencing. Regarding the original processing steps: TCRs in the repertoires were compared against a reference library of SARS-CoV-2-specific TCRs that had been generated with the MIRA antigen-specificity platform. Breadth meant the fraction of unique TCRs that were SARS-CoV-2-associated, whereas depth meant the fraction of total T cells that were SARS-CoV-2-associated. Using the MIRA data, each spike-specific TCR was assigned both to the spike region to which the TCR was reactive and to a CD4 or CD8 class. Log10-transformed breadth and depth values were compared by one-way ANOVA with Sidak's multiple comparisons tests. The clones in this table, taken by TCRdb from immuneACCESS, are in-frame only. Not every clone is retained; where verified, under half of the shortfall comes from an unresolved V gene, and the cause of the rest is unknown. Clone size and the V and J calls come from that table; the DNA yielded D and trimming. The sample profile shows 150,000 to 170,000 clones; about 85% of them were found once. The ten largest clones take up around 2.9% of the sample.

In the case of this clone: Its recognized antigen is unknown. Base qualities were left out, and no much larger clone turns up one base away. This same CDR3 is encoded by further DNA sequences in the sample.

Overall study outcomes, separate from this receptor: Participants were mostly white British and included more females than males, and it was suggested by the authors that clonal diversity may have been underestimated. Conclusions about previously exposed vaccinees are limited, since just five or six AZD1222 recipients were seropositive for SARS-CoV-2 at baseline. In the small 56-69-year group, the increase in depth fell short of significance, most likely because of low power. Spike-specific TCR breadth and depth rose significantly after two AZD1222 doses compared with day 0 and with MenACWY recipients. No day 14 peak-response samples were available, so repertoires were characterized only after the peak T cell response. The whole spike protein was spanned by vaccine-associated CD4 TCRs, and dominant responses were seen in regions 160-218 and 743-854. Nearly half of unique spike-specific TCRs reportedly recognized epitopes outside regions mutated in the B.1.351 and B.1.1.7 variants.

The time point label corresponds to: baseline before first vaccination. Vaccinee samples came from UK trials COV001 and COV002, including a single-blind randomized controlled phase 2/3 trial of AZD1222 (ChAdOx1 nCoV-19) in healthy adults. For TCRbeta chain sequencing, PBMC samples were collected from trial participants at day 0 and at day 28 after the second dose. The receptor's source is an adult in good health. The V and J genes are TRBV18 and TRBJ1-2, with the D gene call left open. Source: peripheral blood, taken on day 0 of AZD1222 vaccination. The CDR3 region reads CASSPDSNYGYTF. The DNA sequence is as follows: TGTGCCAGCTCACCCGACTCTAACTATGGCTACACCTTC.